The text below deals with one T cell receptor (beta chain). No antigen is known for it. The data are from a study of CD8+ T cells in alopecia areata. Study-wide background: The study gave treated patients oral tofacitinib at 5 to 10 mg twice daily. Notes on the study in general: Compared with mice, patients displayed less clear TCR sharing, possibly for HLA-related reasons. Affected lesional scalp, above all in alopecia totalis/universalis, was more clonal than normal scalp.

Peripheral blood and lesional scalp punch biopsies were taken from alopecia areata patients. Following extraction, RNA underwent reverse transcription to cDNA, which served as the sequencing template. Assay used: immunoSEQ multiplex PCR; TCRdb lists only in-frame clones, some missing. The table records around 100,000 clones, less than 50% of them present only once. This CDR3 is built from 14 residues. The germline V and J ends were trimmed by 0 bases and 3 bases, with 8 bases remaining between them. Germline values: CDR1 MNHEY, CDR2 SMNVEV (reference sequence). The gene calls are TRBV27 and TRBJ2-5, with D hard to call. The sequence came from a human donor with alopecia areata. Sequenced sample: CD4+ T cells sorted from blood. The CDR3: CASSLSAMEETQYF. As DNA, the CDR3 is TGTGCCAGCAGTTTATCTGCCATGGAAGAGACCCAGTACTTC.